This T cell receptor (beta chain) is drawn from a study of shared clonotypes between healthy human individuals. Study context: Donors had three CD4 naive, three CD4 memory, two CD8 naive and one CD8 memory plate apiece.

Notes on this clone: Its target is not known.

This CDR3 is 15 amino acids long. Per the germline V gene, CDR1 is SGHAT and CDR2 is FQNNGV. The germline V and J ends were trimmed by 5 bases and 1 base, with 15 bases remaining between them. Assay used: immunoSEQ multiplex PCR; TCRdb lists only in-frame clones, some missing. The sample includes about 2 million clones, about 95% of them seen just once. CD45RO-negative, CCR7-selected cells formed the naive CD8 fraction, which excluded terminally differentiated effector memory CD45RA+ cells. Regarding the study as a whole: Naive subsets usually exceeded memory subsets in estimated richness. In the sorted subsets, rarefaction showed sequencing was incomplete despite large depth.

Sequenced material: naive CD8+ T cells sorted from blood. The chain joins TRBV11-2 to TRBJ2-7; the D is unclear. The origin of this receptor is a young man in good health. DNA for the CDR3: TGTGCCAGCAGCCCCGTAACCGCAAGGTCCTACGAGCAGTACTTC. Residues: CASSPVTARSYEQYF.